This T cell receptor beta chain was recovered during a study of T cell changes during pregnancy in multiple sclerosis. The CDR3 loop spans 14 amino acids. Trimming shortened V by 6 bases and J by 1 base, and 12 bases separated the two germline ends. Germline-derived CDR1 and CDR2 are SGHTA and FQGTGA. Method: immunoSEQ multiplex PCR; TCRdb's copy keeps in-frame clones and lacks some. The data show about 69,000 clones, with over 75% seen just once and about 0.27% held by the top ten. The sequence was collected from a female donor in good health, enrolled as a control in a pregnancy study. The chain is built from TRBV7-3 and TRBJ1-1; D is perhaps TRBD1 (5 bases). The source material was CD4+ T cells from peripheral blood mononuclear cells, sampled in the third trimester of pregnancy. The CDR3 DNA follows: TGTGCCAGCAGGGGGGGAGGGGCGAACACTGAAGCTTTCTTT. It specifies CASRGGGANTEAFF.